Presented here are 20 T cell receptor beta chains from one specimen sequenced in a study of control samples from healthy donors and cancer patients. Method: immunoSEQ multiplex PCR; TCRdb's copy keeps in-frame clones and lacks some. The profile shows approximately 72,000 clones, roughly 90% of them singletons. The sample taken for sequencing was blood. These receptors were collected from a man over 45 in good health.

The chain is built from TRBV6-5 and TRBJ2-7; a possible D gene is TRBD2 (6 bases). Germline assignment: CDR1 MNHEY and CDR2 SVGAGI. The germline V and J ends were trimmed by 7 bases and 3 bases, with 19 bases remaining between them. This CDR3 contains 15 residues. The CDR3 reads CASIPGTPGNYEQYF. The CDR3 DNA reads TGTGCCAGCATTCCCGGGACTCCGGGGAACTACGAGCAGTACTTC.

V usage is TRBV9 and J usage is TRBJ2-1; D is ambiguous. The CDR3 has 13 amino acids. V lost 7 bases and J lost 0, with 8 bases in between. In germline, CDR1 is SGDLS, CDR2 YYNGEE. DNA for the CDR3: TGTGCCAGCGCCCGGAGCTCCTACAATGAGCAGTTCTTC. Its translation is CASARSSYNEQFF. The full variable domain, in which reference TRBV9 and TRBJ2-1 provide the parts outside the CDR3, is DSGVTQTPKHLITATGQRVTLRCSPRSGDLSVYWYQQSLDQGLQFLIQYYNGEERAKGNILERFSAQQFPDLHSELNLSSLELGDSALYFCASARSSYNEQFFGPGTRLTVL.

The chain carries TRBV30 and TRBJ1-4; D gene ambiguous. CDR1 and CDR2 from the germline V gene are GTSNPN and SVGIG (reference sequence). The CDR3 sequence is 14 residues long. Trimming removed 0 bases at V and 7 bases at J, with 12 bases between. CDR3 protein: CAWSVDWGSEKLFF. The CDR3, as DNA: TGTGCCTGGAGTGTAGACTGGGGTAGTGAAAAACTGTTTTTT.

The V and J genes are TRBV11-2 and TRBJ1-1; D might be TRBD1 (6 bases). CDR3 size: 13 residues. Looked up from germline, CDR1 is SGHAT and CDR2 is FQNNGV. Trimming took 5 bases from V and 1 from J, leaving 8 bases between them. CDR3 amino acids: CASSQDRNTEAFF. As DNA, the CDR3 is TGTGCCAGCAGCCAGGACAGGAACACTGAAGCTTTCTTT.

V usage is TRBV3-1 (or the pseudogene TRBV3-2) and J usage is TRBJ1-2; possibly TRBD1 for D (5 bases). Per the germline V gene, CDR1 is LGHDT and CDR2 is YNNKEL (reference sequence). CDR3 size: 13 residues. The V and J ends lost 0 bases and 8 bases respectively, with 10 bases between them. Here the CDR3 reads CASSQDAGIGYTF. Written as DNA, the CDR3 is TGTGCCAGCAGCCAAGATGCAGGGATAGGCTACACCTTC.

The CDR3: CASSLTSGYNEQFF. CDR3 DNA: TGTGCCAGCAGCCTGACTAGCGGTTACAATGAGCAGTTCTTC. The chain employs TRBV9 and TRBJ2-1; 9 bases map to TRBD2. CDR3 length: 14 amino acids. Unmatched junction bases numbered 3, after V lost 4 bases and J lost 4 bases. The germline CDR1 and CDR2 sequences are SGDLS and YYNGEE.

The chain uses TRBV20-1 and TRBJ2-1, with 7 bases that match TRBD2. Losses at the gene ends were 3 bases for V and 2 bases for J; bases not matched to a gene: 7. The length of the CDR3 is 15 residues. Looked up from germline, CDR1 is DFQATT and CDR2 is SNEGSKA (reference sequence). The CDR3 coding sequence is TGCAGTGCTAGTCCAAGCGGGGTCCCCTACAATGAGCAGTTCTTC. Its translation is CSASPSGVPYNEQFF.

This clone was recorded only once. The V call is TRBV7-6, the J call TRBJ1-1; D may be TRBD1 (6 bases). Germline V gene data show CDR1 as SGHVS and CDR2 as FNYEAQ. The V end lost 0 bases, the J end lost 4 bases, and 12 bases lay between the germline ends. The CDR3 totals 15 residues. CDR3 coding DNA: TGTGCCAGCAGCTTAGCCTCCGGGGGGCCCACTGAAGCTTTCTTT. This translates into CASSLASGGPTEAFF.

This chain joins TRBV7-3 and TRBJ2-3; D possibly matches TRBD1 or TRBD2 (6 bases each). V lost 7 bases, J lost 0 bases, and 11 bases lay in between. The CDR3 runs 14 residues. CDR1 is SGHTA, CDR2 FQGTGA, per germline. The CDR3, as DNA: TGTGCCAGCAACCAAGGGGGGAGCACAGATACGCAGTATTTT. It is translated as CASNQGGSTDTQYF.

This CDR3 is CASSVDFSMGRRTEAFF. The CDR3 nucleotides are TGTGCCAGCAGCGTAGATTTTAGTATGGGACGAAGGACTGAAGCTTTCTTT. The rearrangement joins TRBV9 to TRBJ1-1; TRBD1 is a possible D gene (5 bases). The V and J ends lost 0 bases and 5 bases respectively, with 20 bases between them. The CDR3 spans 17 residues. Per germline, CDR1 SGDLS and CDR2 YYNGEE.

J is TRBJ2-1 and V is TRBV3-1 (or the pseudogene TRBV3-2); 11 positions agree with TRBD1. Germline V gene sequence: CDR1 LGHDT, CDR2 YNNKEL (reference sequence). V shed 7 bases and J 2 bases; nucleotides not matched to a gene: 7. The CDR3 loop spans 16 amino acids. CDR3 coding DNA: TGTGCCAGCAAACCTGGGACAGGGGGGGCCTACAATGAGCAGTTCTTC. Amino acid sequence: CASKPGTGGAYNEQFF.

The chain uses TRBV19 and TRBJ2-1; TRBD2 agrees at 8 bases. Germline assignment: CDR1 LNHDA and CDR2 SQIVND (reference sequence). Trimming took 4 bases from V and 6 from J; bases not matched to a gene: 5. This CDR3 comprises 14 residues. The CDR3 spells CASSRGGGTNEQFF. The CDR3 DNA reads as TGTGCCAGTAGTAGGGGCGGGGGGACCAATGAGCAGTTCTTC.

V is TRBV3-1 (or the pseudogene TRBV3-2) and J is TRBJ2-1; the match to TRBD2 covers 10 bases. This CDR3 comprises 16 residues. CDR1 and CDR2 from the germline V gene are LGHDT and YNNKEL (reference sequence). Losses at the gene ends were 3 bases for V and 4 bases for J; bases not matched to a gene: 6. CDR3 DNA sequence: TGTGCCAGCAGCCAGGGGGGGACTAGCGTTTACAATGAGCAGTTCTTC. This translates into CASSQGGTSVYNEQFF.

In regard to this clone: At the DNA level, this CDR3 is encoded by other sequences in the same sample as well. The J gene is TRBJ2-5, the V gene TRBV11-2; D may be TRBD2 (7 bases). CDR3 length equals 13 residues. Trimming cost V 6 bases and J 5 bases, with 13 bases left between them. The V gene's germline CDR1 is SGHAT and CDR2 FQNNGV. CDR3: CASSPGGRETQYF. Here the CDR3 DNA reads TGTGCCAGCAGTCCCGGGGGGCGGGAGACCCAGTACTTC.

The gene calls are TRBV4-3 and TRBJ2-4, with TRBD2 matching 7 bases. CDR1 and CDR2 (germline): LGHNA, YSLEER. The CDR3 extends over 18 amino acids. Unmatched junction bases numbered 10, after V lost 2 bases and J lost 0 bases. The CDR3 is CASSQSLGGPLAKNIQYF. The CDR3 nucleotides read TGCGCCAGCAGCCAATCGCTGGGAGGGCCACTAGCCAAAAACATTCAGTACTTC.

In this sample, this clone turned up a few times. V gene TRBV27 combines with J gene TRBJ1-4, with D perhaps TRBD1 (5 bases). This CDR3 region has 16 residues. Trimming took off 4 bases at V and 4 bases at J, with 16 bases between the two ends. Germline V gene lookup returns CDR1 MNHEY and CDR2 SMNVEV (reference sequence). For the CDR3, the DNA is TGTGCCAGCAGTTCCCGAAACCGGGACCTTAATGAAAAACTGTTTTTT. This codes for CASSSRNRDLNEKLFF.

The CDR3 DNA follows: TGCGCCAGCAGCGCCCGAGGGAATCAGAACACTGAAGCTTTCTTT. It yields the protein CASSARGNQNTEAFF. This chain uses TRBV5-1 with TRBJ1-1; no reliable D call. The CDR3 runs 15 residues. The germline V gene has CDR1 SGHRS and CDR2 YFSETQ. V shed 4 bases and J shed 1 base, with 14 bases lying between them.

A single count supports this clone. The chain couples TRBV24-1 to TRBJ1-5; the match to TRBD1 covers 7 bases. From germline, CDR1 is KGHDR and CDR2 SFDVKD. CDR3 length: 15 residues. Trimming took 4 bases from V and 10 from J; bases not matched to a gene: 12. CDR3 protein: CATSDPGQAFIPQHF. As DNA, the CDR3 is TGTGCCACCAGTGACCCCGGACAGGCTTTTATCCCCCAGCATTTT.

V usage is TRBV19 and J usage is TRBJ1-1; 8 bases map to TRBD1. The length of the CDR3 is 15 residues. The V gene end was trimmed by 5 bases and the J gene end by 11 bases; junction bases not matched to a gene: 16. Germline V CDR1 and CDR2: LNHDA, SQIVND (reference sequence). CDR3 residues: CASSSWGQATERAFF. The CDR3 DNA follows: TGTGCCAGTAGTTCTTGGGGACAGGCCACAGAAAGGGCTTTCTTT.

The chain is built from TRBV11-3 and TRBJ2-7; D is possibly TRBD2 (6 bases). V was clipped by 5 bases and J by 6 bases, with 11 bases between them. Germline CDR1 and CDR2: SGHNT and YENEEA. This CDR3 has 12 amino acids. The CDR3 DNA follows: TGTGCCAGCAGCCCCGGGGGTGGCGAGCAGTACTTC. This sequence encodes CASSPGGGEQYF.